The source of this TCR beta chain is a study of T cell responses to AZD1222 COVID-19 vaccine. Study results and limitations: Distributed over spike, vaccine-associated CD4 TCRs predominated at 160-218 and 743-854. In a largely white British group with more females than males, clonal diversity was possibly underestimated. Spike-specific TCR breadth and depth both grew after two AZD1222 doses.

Trimming cost V 11 bases and J 7 bases; bases outside gene matches: 20. Germline CDR1 reads MNHEY; CDR2 reads SMNVEV (reference sequence). There are 16 residues in the CDR3. Sequencing was performed with immunoSEQ multiplex PCR; in TCRdb, only in-frame clones are kept and a portion is missing. The table has about 200,000 clones, approximately 94% seen once. Note on this clone: The target antigen is unknown.

The input for sequencing was peripheral blood, taken 28 days after the second AZD1222 dose. This TCR came from an adult who received the AZD1222 COVID-19 vaccine. J is TRBJ2-1 and V is TRBV27, with 7 bases fitting TRBD2. The CDR3 nucleotides read TGTGCCCCCCCGGGTGGCGGGGTGCCCGGGGGGAATGAGCAGTTCTTC. Its protein is CAPPGGGVPGGNEQFF.